The T cell receptor (beta chain) described here comes from a study of OX40 agonist ivuxolimab in advanced cancers. The overall study: The diagnoses of dose-escalation patients were hepatocellular carcinoma, melanoma, renal cell or head and neck cancer. Two cutaneous melanoma patients and one hepatocellular carcinoma patient, three in all, had partial responses.

Clones were sequenced by immunoSEQ multiplex PCR, and TCRdb holds only the in-frame ones, with some missing. The repertoire holds fewer than 65,000 clones, with approximately 86% as singletons. The CDR3 is made up of 11 amino acids. Germline CDR1 is SGHDN and CDR2 is FVKESK. V was cut by 1 base and J by 10 bases, with 8 bases left in between. The sequence was obtained from an adult with an advanced solid tumor such as melanoma, head and neck, liver or kidney cancer. The J gene is TRBJ2-7, the V gene TRBV14; D remains unclear. The source material was CD4+ or CD8+ T cells sorted from blood, sampled in a trial of the OX40 agonist ivuxolimab. Here the CDR3 reads CASSQATKQYF. Here the CDR3 DNA reads TGTGCCAGCAGCCAAGCCACTAAACAGTACTTC.